The 14 T cell receptor beta chains listed next were all sequenced from one sample in a study of post-analysis software for immune sequencing data (dated by TCRdb to 2013 to 2016). Points the paper makes about the study in general: Significantly higher frequencies in patients than in controls were found for a few TRBV segments, including TRBV5-6, TRBV5-1 and TRBV20-1.

The antigens for these receptors are not known. Libraries were constructed by PCR. The sequencing machine was an Illumina HiSeq 2500. To reduce PCR and sequencing biases, unique molecular identifiers were built into the TCR beta cDNA libraries. Using fastp at Q25 and MiXCR, TCRdb reprocessed the public reads and kept productive beta chains. Identical CDR3 proteins give one entry, which carries the most common genes and DNA. This sample gives hundreds of thousands of distinct CDR3 sequences in total; more than 50% of them show up just once. The ten most abundant clones make up around 10% of the sample. Material for sequencing was blood. The receptors stem from a girl aged 2-10 years with multiple sclerosis.

This chain joins TRBV20-1 and TRBJ2-3; 12 positions agree with TRBD2. This CDR3 spans 16 amino acids. V shed 3 bases, J shed 2 bases, and the junction held 6 bases outside the gene matches. The germline CDR1 and CDR2 sequences are DFQATT and SNEGSKA (reference sequence). In nucleotides, the CDR3 is TGCAGTGCTAGCCAACTAGCGGGAGGTTTCACAGATACGCAGTATTTT. Its protein product is CSASQLAGGFTDTQYF.

The V call is TRBV5-5, the J call TRBJ2-7, with TRBD2 identical over 11 bases. CDR1 and CDR2 from the germline V gene are SGHKS and YYEKEE (reference sequence). The CDR3 covers 15 residues. With V trimmed by 3 bases and J by 12 bases, 14 bases remained unmatched. The CDR3 DNA reads TGTGCCAGCAGCTACTTAACTAGCGGGAGTGCCAGGGGGTACTTC. It encodes CASSYLTSGSARGYF.

The CDR3 DNA sequence: TGTGCCAGCAGCGCGGGCCTTCAAGAAACCGAGCAGTTCTTC. This sequence encodes CASSAGLQETEQFF. The chain combines TRBV9 with TRBJ2-1, with D hard to call. The germline CDR1 and CDR2 sequences are SGDLS and YYNGEE. V lost 3 bases and J lost 10, with 17 bases in between. This CDR3 is built from 14 residues.

This clonotype has a handful of counts. The CDR3 sequence: CASSLSRGALYEQYF. The CDR3 bases are TGTGCCAGCAGTTTAAGTCGGGGAGCTCTTTACGAGCAGTACTTC. The gene calls are TRBV27 and TRBJ2-7; tentative D call: TRBD2 (5 bases). The germline V and J ends were trimmed by 2 bases and 4 bases, with 15 bases remaining between them. Germline V gives CDR1 MNHEY, CDR2 SMNVEV (reference sequence). CDR3 length: 15 residues.

The chain combines TRBV10-3 with TRBJ2-1, with D tentatively TRBD2 (5 bases). This CDR3 comprises 14 residues. Per germline, CDR1 ENHRY and CDR2 SYGVKD. V lost 0 bases to trimming and J lost 10 bases, with 13 bases between them. In DNA, the CDR3 is TGTGCCATCAGTGAGTCGAAGGCCACGGGGGAGCAGTTCTTC. Translating it yields CAISESKATGEQFF.

The V call is TRBV6-6, the J call TRBJ2-3; no firm D call. The CDR3 runs to 16 residues. The germline V gene encodes CDR1 MNHNY and CDR2 SVGAGI (reference sequence). The V end lost 2 bases, the J end lost 2 bases, and 14 bases lay between the germline ends. The CDR3 is CASSYPVTDNTDTQYF. For the CDR3, the DNA is TGTGCCAGCAGTTACCCCGTAACAGATAACACAGATACGCAGTATTTT.

The chain couples TRBV24-1 to TRBJ1-1; the D is unclear. The V end was cut by 5 bases, the J end by 3 bases, with 6 bases between. In germline, CDR1 is KGHDR, CDR2 SFDVKD. The CDR3 has 12 residues. The CDR3 region is CATSVSDTEAFF. The DNA of the CDR3 is TGTGCCACCAGTGTGAGCGACACTGAAGCTTTCTTT.

This clonotype occurred once. The chain combines TRBV4-3 with TRBJ2-5; D remains ambiguous. With 5 bases removed from V and 2 bases from J, the gap between germline ends came to 9 bases. The CDR3 is made up of 13 amino acids. Looked up from germline, CDR1 is LGHNA and CDR2 is YSLEER. CDR3 sequence reads: CASSKRNQETQYF. The CDR3 DNA is TGCGCCAGCAGCAAACGTAATCAAGAGACCCAGTACTTC.

The chain joins TRBV9 to TRBJ2-7; 7 bases map to TRBD2. Germline V CDR1 and CDR2: SGDLS, YYNGEE. V was clipped by 2 bases and J by 0 bases; unmatched bases: 2. The CDR3 covers 14 residues. The CDR3 coding sequence is TGTGCCAGCAGCGTCGGGGAGGGCTCCTACGAGCAGTACTTC. It translates to CASSVGEGSYEQYF.

This chain uses TRBV2 with TRBJ2-5, with D possibly matching TRBD1 (7 bases). The last part of the DNA fits TRBJ2-7 better; the J call may be wrong. CDR1 is SNHLY, CDR2 FYNNEI, per germline. This CDR3 comprises 14 residues. The CDR3 region has the DNA TGTGCCAGCAGTGACCCGACAGGGAGGCTCGAGCAGTACTTC. This sequence encodes CASSDPTGRLEQYF.

The J gene is TRBJ2-6, the V gene TRBV3-1; D not resolved. Germline V gene data show CDR1 as LGHDT and CDR2 as YNNKEL (reference sequence). This CDR3 comprises 15 residues. Trimming took 2 bases from V and 0 from J, leaving 5 bases between them. CDR3 amino acids: CASSQRISGANVLTF. CDR3 nucleotides: TGTGCCAGCAGCCAAAGGATCTCTGGGGCCAACGTCCTGACTTTC.

The V and J genes are TRBV7-9 and TRBJ1-4; 7 nucleotides agree with TRBD1. Per the germline V gene, CDR1 is SEHNR and CDR2 is FQNEAQ (reference sequence). The CDR3 extends over 14 amino acids. V gave up 6 bases and J gave up 5 bases; unmatched junction bases: 6. The CDR3 sequence: CASSGDSENEKLFF. In nucleotides, the CDR3 is TGTGCCAGCAGTGGGGACAGCGAGAATGAAAAACTGTTTTTT.

This clonotype came up a few times. V usage is TRBV5-8 and J usage is TRBJ1-2; TRBD1 agrees at 7 bases. The CDR3 is 14 residues long. V lost 4 bases to trimming and J lost 4 bases; unmatched junction nucleotides: 7. Germline V gene sequence: CDR1 SGHTS, CDR2 YDEGEE. This chain's CDR3 is CASSGGDRFYGYTF. The CDR3 bases are TGTGCCAGCAGCGGGGGGGACAGATTCTATGGCTACACCTTC.

The chain has TRBV4-2 and TRBJ2-1; D possibly uses TRBD1 or TRBD2 (5 bases each). The germline V gene has CDR1 LGHNA and CDR2 YNFKEQ. This CDR3 comprises 16 residues. V lost 1 base and J 3 bases, leaving 13 bases between the germline ends. CDR3 nucleotides: TGTGCCAGCAGCCAAGCGGGGCAGGGTAGCTACAATGAGCAGTTCTTC. Translating gives CASSQAGQGSYNEQFF.